The 18 T cell receptor beta chains reported below all come from one sample, sequenced in a study of blood T cell repertoires in COVID-19. Using immunoSEQ multiplex PCR, the repertoire was profiled, and TCRdb retains in-frame clones only, with some absent. The sample has about 370,000 clones, approximately 92% seen once. Sequenced input: PBMCs or T cells enriched from blood (not recorded which). These receptors were obtained from a man aged 18-30 years who had recovered from COVID-19.

CDR3 in DNA: TGCGCCAGCAGCTTGGAAGGACAGTTCACAGATACGCAGTATTTT. It translates to CASSLEGQFTDTQYF. The chain uses TRBV5-1 and TRBJ2-3, with D perhaps matching TRBD1 (6 bases). Germline CDR1 is SGHRS and CDR2 is YFSETQ. The V gene lost 0 bases and the J gene lost 2 bases, with 10 bases spanning the gap. The CDR3 is made up of 15 amino acids. Supplemented by reference TRBV5-1 and TRBJ2-3, the full variable domain reads KAGVTQTPRYLIKTRGQQVTLSCSPISGHRSVSWYQQTPGQGLQFLFEYFSETQRNKGNFPGRFSGRQFSNSRSEMNVSTLELGDSALYLCASSLEGQFTDTQYFGPGTRLTVL.

The chain joins TRBV12-3 or TRBV12-4 to TRBJ2-1, with a possible D match to TRBD2 (5 bases). There are 13 residues in the CDR3. Trimming left V 7 bases short and J 7 bases short, with 14 bases between. CDR3 bases: TGTGCCAGCAAACTAGAGGCACCTAATGAGCAGTTCTTC. This translates into CASKLEAPNEQFF.

CDR3 nucleotide sequence: TGTGCCAGCAGTTTCAGAGGGGGCGCTCTTACTGAAGCTTTCTTT. The encoded protein is CASSFRGGALTEAFF. The rearrangement links TRBV28 to TRBJ1-1; the match to TRBD1 covers 7 bases. Germline values: CDR1 MDHEN, CDR2 SYDVKM. V lost 3 bases and J lost 5; bases outside the gene matches: 9. There are 15 residues in the CDR3. Together with reference TRBV28 and TRBJ1-1, the CDR3 gives the full variable domain: DVKVTQSSRYLVKRTGEKVFLECVQDMDHENMFWYRQDPGLGLRLIYFSYDVKMKEKGDIPEGYSVSREKKERFSLILESASTNQTSMYLCASSFRGGALTEAFFGQGTRLTVV.

With regard to this clone: This sample includes further DNA sequences coding for the same CDR3. The chain has TRBV5-1 and TRBJ1-2, with D possibly being TRBD1 (6 bases). Trimming shortened V by 4 bases and J by 1 base, and 8 bases separated the two germline ends. In germline, CDR1 is SGHRS, CDR2 YFSETQ. This CDR3 spans 13 amino acids. CDR3 region: CASSLDSNYGYTF. The CDR3 DNA follows: TGCGCCAGCAGCCTGGACAGTAACTATGGCTACACCTTC.

The chain is built from TRBV2 and TRBJ2-1; 10 bases fit TRBD2. CDR3 size: 15 residues. The junction had 5 bases not matched to a gene; V was cut back by 8 bases and J by 1 base. Germline CDR1 SNHLY, CDR2 FYNNEI. CDR3: CASVLTSGSYNEQFF. The CDR3 bases are TGTGCCAGCGTCCTGACTAGCGGGTCCTACAATGAGCAGTTCTTC.

This chain links TRBV5-1 with TRBJ2-2; 9 nucleotides align to TRBD1. V was pared by 3 bases and J by 4 bases, with 4 bases of the junction left unmatched. The germline V gene encodes CDR1 SGHRS and CDR2 YFSETQ. The length of the CDR3 is 15 residues. The DNA for the CDR3 is TGCGCCAGCAGCTACGACAGGGGGAGCACCGGGGAGCTGTTTTTT. Protein product: CASSYDRGSTGELFF.

The J gene is TRBJ2-2, the V gene TRBV5-4, with D hard to call. The CDR3 is 15 amino acids. V lost 2 bases to trimming and J lost 7 bases, with 15 bases between them. In germline, CDR1 is SGHNT, CDR2 YYREEE (reference sequence). The CDR3 here is CASSFKTGALGELFF. The CDR3 bases are TGTGCCAGCAGCTTTAAAACTGGTGCTCTCGGGGAGCTGTTTTTT.

This chain uses TRBV6-5 with TRBJ1-3, with 8 bases matching TRBD1. Germline V gene lookup returns CDR1 MNHEY and CDR2 SVGAGI. Germline trimming cut 6 bases from V and 0 bases from J; bases unmatched to any gene: 4. The length of the CDR3 is 15 residues. The CDR3 DNA sequence: TGTGCCAGCAGGCCTACAGGGGGCTCTGGAAACACCATATATTTT. Residues: CASRPTGGSGNTIYF.

This clone was observed a few times. This chain connects TRBV7-3 to TRBJ2-2; 7 bases align to TRBD1. Germline assignment: CDR1 SGHTA and CDR2 FQGTGA. The CDR3 sequence is 13 residues long. The trim removed 9 bases at V and 3 bases at J, leaving 4 bases unmatched. CDR3: CARSDRDTGELFF. CDR3 sequence (DNA): TGTGCCAGAAGTGACAGGGACACCGGGGAGCTGTTTTTT.

The rearrangement joins TRBV2 to TRBJ2-3, with 8 bases matching TRBD2. Germline-derived CDR1 and CDR2 are SNHLY and FYNNEI. The length of the CDR3 is 17 residues. J was trimmed by 3 bases and V by 4 bases; bases with no gene match: 12. The CDR3, as DNA: TGTGCCAGCAGTGCAGGCGGGACTAGTATTGGGACAGATACGCAGTATTTT. Amino acid sequence: CASSAGGTSIGTDTQYF.

This clone came up once. The rearrangement uses TRBV28 and TRBJ2-1, with D possibly being TRBD1 (5 bases). Trimming cost V 3 bases and J 4 bases, with 10 bases left between them. The germline V gene has CDR1 MDHEN and CDR2 SYDVKM. The length of the CDR3 is 14 residues. CDR3 amino acids: CASSLGGHYNEQFF. The CDR3 bases are TGTGCCAGCAGTTTGGGTGGACATTACAATGAGCAGTTCTTC.

The gene calls are TRBV15 and TRBJ2-7; 10 positions agree with TRBD2. Per the germline V gene, CDR1 is LNHNV and CDR2 is YYDKDF (reference sequence). This CDR3 is built from 15 residues. With 0 bases clipped from V and 3 bases from J, the junction kept 2 bases outside the gene matches. The CDR3 reads CATSRETSGFYEQYF. The CDR3 region has the DNA TGTGCCACCAGCAGAGAGACTAGCGGGTTCTACGAGCAGTACTTC.

J is TRBJ2-7 and V is TRBV9; possibly TRBD1 for D (6 bases). This CDR3 region has 16 residues. Looked up from germline, CDR1 is SGDLS and CDR2 is YYNGEE. The V end was cut by 4 bases, the J end by 2 bases, with 19 bases between. In DNA, the CDR3 is TGTGCCAGCAGCACCGAGGGGGTGGGGCTCCCCTACGAGCAGTACTTC. It encodes CASSTEGVGLPYEQYF. The variable domain in full, with the rest retrieved from reference TRBV9 and TRBJ2-7, is DSGVTQTPKHLITATGQRVTLRCSPRSGDLSVYWYQQSLDQGLQFLIQYYNGEERAKGNILERFSAQQFPDLHSELNLSSLELGDSALYFCASSTEGVGLPYEQYFGPGTRLTVT.

The rearrangement uses TRBV19 and TRBJ1-6; D unresolved. The CDR3 length is 14 residues. V lost 3 bases and J 7 bases, leaving 10 bases between the germline ends. CDR1 LNHDA and CDR2 SQIVND come from the germline V gene (reference sequence). DNA for the CDR3: TGTGCCAGTAGTATCGCTTACAGCAATTCACCCCTCCACTTT. The encoded protein is CASSIAYSNSPLHF.

Details on this clone: An end of the junction does not agree with germline; a read error may underlie this. J is TRBJ2-2 and V is TRBV9; tentatively, D is TRBD1 (5 bases). The germline gives CDR1 SGDLS, CDR2 YYNGEE. This CDR3 contains 12 residues. The CDR3 loop is CASSVEGVQPLF. CDR3 sequence (DNA): TGTGCCAGCAGCGTAGAAGGGGTCCAACCGTTGTTT.

The chain is built from TRBV21-1 and TRBJ1-6. TRBV21-1 is termed a pseudogene. The CDR3 contains 16 residues. CDR3 DNA sequence: TGTGCCAGCAGCCAAGGAAAGAGCTCCTATAATTCACCCCTCCACTTT. Encoded protein: CASSQGKSSYNSPLHF.

This chain joins TRBV28 and TRBJ2-6; 10 nucleotides agree with TRBD1. CDR1 and CDR2 (germline): MDHEN, SYDVKM. The ends lost 5 bases at V and 10 bases at J; junction bases unmatched: 11. The CDR3 loop spans 16 amino acids. DNA for the CDR3: TGTGCCAGCAGTGAAGCCGGGACAGGGGTCTTTAACGTCCTGACTTTC. This encodes CASSEAGTGVFNVLTF.

The DNA for the CDR3 is TGTGCCAGTAGTTTAGCGGGAGGGAGAACAGATACGCAGTATTTT. It yields the protein CASSLAGGRTDTQYF. The chain recombines TRBV19 with TRBJ2-3; 11 positions match TRBD2. Germline V CDR1 and CDR2: LNHDA, SQIVND (reference sequence). The J segment lost 3 bases and the V segment lost 5 bases, leaving 4 bases of the junction unmatched. The length of the CDR3 is 15 residues.